The clone carrying this T cell receptor (beta chain) was recorded a few times. The sample comes from a study of blood T cells in healthy people across ages. A J-beta primer mix and a sample-barcoded 5' primer were used in a second PCR of about 7 to 12 cycles. TCRdb re-derived calls from the 5' RACE reads in MiXCR, one entry per CDR3 protein. The sample has some 750,000 distinct CDR3 sequences; about 24% are singletons. Germline V gene sequence: CDR1 SGDLS, CDR2 YYNGEE. V was pared by 7 bases and J by 13 bases, with 6 bases between. The CDR3 is 8 amino acids. Sample: blood. The receptor's source is an older man in good health. This chain uses TRBV9 with TRBJ2-4; D unclear. DNA of the CDR3: TGTGCCAGCCAAATCCAGTACTTC. Protein product: CASQIQYF.